Listed here is a single T cell receptor (beta chain). It was CD45RO-negative cells, positively selected for CCR7, that made up naive CD8 cells, with terminally differentiated effector memory CD45RA+ cells excluded. The data were taken from a study of shared clonotypes between healthy human individuals. The repertoire was sequenced with immunoSEQ multiplex PCR; TCRdb's copy has only in-frame clones and lacks some. The top ten hold 1.1% of the sample, which has around 2,000,000 clones, about 95% seen once. The CDR3 loop spans 14 amino acids. Trimming removed 5 bases from V and 4 bases from J, with 11 bases in between. Germline V CDR1 and CDR2: MNHEY, SMNVEV (reference sequence).

Sequencing input: naive CD8+ T cells sorted from blood. The clonotype was recovered from a man between 18 and 35 years old in good health. The J gene is TRBJ1-4, the V gene TRBV27, with D maybe TRBD1 (5 bases). The CDR3 bases are TGTGCCAGCAGTCCGGGACGGGTTAATGAAAAACTGTTTTTT. Protein sequence: CASSPGRVNEKLFF. Based on the CDR3 plus reference TRBV27 and TRBJ1-4, the full variable domain is EAQVTQNPRYLITVTGKKLTVTCSQNMNHEYMSWYRQDPGLGLRQIYYSMNVEVTDKGDVPEGYKVSRKEKRNFPLILESPSPNQTSLYFCASSPGRVNEKLFFGSGTQLSVL.